This T cell receptor beta chain was captured by sequencing in a study of cytomegalovirus exposure and HLA in healthy donors listed by TCRdb under 2017. With respect to the entire study: According to a later analysis, one platform produced both the roughly 130 validation repertoires and the 666 repertoires of the first cohort. The study combined high-throughput TCR immunosequencing, statistical association of individual TCRs with disease status, and machine learning to predict cytomegalovirus infection status. Along with the roughly 700-subject first cohort, a separate validation cohort of roughly 110 different subjects was used. The study was designed to test whether signatures of past pathogen exposure could be identified by cataloging public T cell receptors.

Regarding this clone: Its antigen target is currently unknown. Base qualities are missing; no much larger clone stands one base away.

Results and caveats for the whole study, not just this receptor: It was suggested by the authors that the approach could potentially be generalized to other disease states and immunological phenotypes. In a later analysis, TCRs clustered in the first cohort were found to also tend to co-occur in the roughly 110 validation repertoires, with approximately 94% of cluster scores above 0. In the study, about 150 TCR beta chains were listed as associated with cytomegalovirus. A later analysis had no HLA typing for the validation cohort, so co-occurrence there was scored across all 130 or so repertoires. The classifier was reported to diagnose cytomegalovirus status with high specificity and sensitivity in both the original and validation cohorts. A few of the identified cytomegalovirus-associated TCR beta chains were confirmed in vitro to be specific for cytomegalovirus antigens. Most TCR sequences were observed very rarely across donors, whereas some public TCRs were present in many individuals.

Trimmed from V: 4 bases; trimmed from J: 7 bases; junction bases lacking a gene match: 9. CDR1 and CDR2 (SEHNR, FQNEAQ) derive from the germline V gene (reference sequence). The CDR3 runs 14 amino acids, cysteine and phenylalanine included. The CDR3 DNA has 42 bases and is translated from base 1. The library was generated by the immunoSEQ multiplex PCR assay. Per the authors' processing: A statistical classification framework was built to diagnose cytomegalovirus status from the catalog of TCR beta chain sequences. TCRdb's version of the immuneACCESS table is confined to in-frame rearrangements and falls short of the full clone set. An unresolved V gene accounts for under half of the shortfall where checked; the remainder is of unknown origin. Clone size and the V and J calls come from that table; the DNA yielded D and trimming. The sample records roughly 150,000 clones, around 92% of which are singletons. Together, the top ten hold over 9% of the sample.

Donors formed part of the validation cohort, which comprised over a hundred subjects and was distinct from the first cohort of 670 or so subjects. The sequenced sample was PBMCs. The receptor was isolated from a woman aged 18-29 years in good health and CMV-seropositive. The sequence links TRBV7-9 to TRBJ2-5, and 7 bases in between align with TRBD1. Here the CDR3 is given as CASSSEQGYGTQYF. The nucleotides are TGTGCCAGCAGCTCCGAACAGGGGTACGGGACCCAGTACTTC.